This T cell receptor beta chain emerged from a study of blood T cell repertoires in COVID-19. Here immunoSEQ multiplex PCR was the method, and the copy in TCRdb shows in-frame clones only, minus some. The data contain some 210,000 clones, about 85% of them seen just once; the ten biggest clones take up roughly a fifth. This CDR3 region has 13 residues. Germline V gene data show CDR1 as MNHEY and CDR2 as SVGAGI. Trimming took off 6 bases at V and 10 bases at J, with 18 bases between the two ends. The clonotype comes from a human donor in a cohort sampled during active COVID-19. The chain recombines TRBV6-5 with TRBJ1-1; maybe TRBD1 (6 bases). The sequencing input was peripheral blood. CDR3: CASRGGGTIRAFF. Written as DNA, the CDR3 is TGTGCCAGCAGAGGGGGGGGGACGATAAGAGCTTTCTTT.